This is a list of T cell receptor beta chains from one sample in a study of shared clonotypes between healthy human individuals. Produced via immunoSEQ multiplex PCR; TCRdb's table is partial and in-frame only. The sample includes fewer than 2.5 million clones, 80% to 95% of them seen just once. The source material was naive CD4+ T cells from PBMCs. The receptors were gathered from a man in his late teens or twenties in good health. Some clones in this sample may be carry-over from other donors' samples. CDR3s include the opening cysteine and the closing phenylalanine or tryptophan. A D gene is named only where the DNA matches it firmly. The size of a clone is reported for some rows only, either as once, few or many, or as a class for expanded clones.

D	size	J	V	CDR3	DNA
TRBD2	.	TRBJ2-1	TRBV7-9	CASSLETSGSGANEQFF	TGTGCCAGCAGCTTAGAGACTAGCGGGAGTGGCGCGAATGAGCAGTTCTTC
TRBD1	.	TRBJ1-4	TRBV10-3	CAISARTGFEKLFF	TGTGCCATCAGCGCCCGGACAGGGTTTGAAAAACTGTTTTTT
.	.	TRBJ2-2	TRBV2	CASKNTGELFF	TGTGCCAGCAAAAACACCGGGGAGCTGTTTTTT
.	.	TRBJ2-5	TRBV18	CASSPPLGASGTQYF	TGTGCCAGCTCACCTCCCCTTGGGGCCTCTGGGACCCAGTACTTC
.	once	TRBJ1-2	TRBV29-1	CSVGGYTF	TGCAGCGTTGGAGGCTACACCTTC
.	few	TRBJ2-5	TRBV4-1	CASSQGFTYQETQYF	TGCGCCAGCAGCCAAGGGTTCACGTACCAAGAGACCCAGTACTTC
TRBD1	.	TRBJ1-1	TRBV7-8	CASSPGTVNTEAFF	TGTGCCAGCAGCCCCGGGACAGTGAACACTGAAGCTTTCTTT
TRBD1	.	TRBJ1-2	TRBV19	CASSSGQGVLYGYTF	TGTGCCAGTAGTTCAGGACAGGGGGTCTTGTATGGCTACACCTTC
.	.	TRBJ1-3	TRBV4-3	CASSQDSSGNTIYF	TGCGCCAGCAGCCAAGACAGTTCTGGAAACACCATATATTTT
.	few	TRBJ1-4	TRBV30	CALPGTSGEKLFF	TGTGCCCTTCCCGGGACATCAGGGGAAAAACTGTTTTTT
.	.	TRBJ2-7	TRBV30	CAWRSGGYEQYF	TGTGCCTGGAGGAGCGGAGGGTACGAGCAGTACTTC
.	.	TRBJ1-4	TRBV6-1	CASRGATNEKLFF	TGTGCCAGCAGAGGGGCAACTAATGAAAAACTGTTTTTT
TRBD2	.	TRBJ2-1	TRBV4-3	CASSQEGLAGATSYNEQFF	TGCGCCAGCAGCCAAGAGGGACTAGCGGGAGCGACTTCCTACAATGAGCAGTTCTTC
TRBD2	.	TRBJ2-3	TRBV30	CAWSGIAGDTQYF	TGTGCCTGGAGTGGAATAGCGGGCGATACGCAGTATTTT
.	once	TRBJ2-3	TRBV6-1	CASSERGDTQYF	TGTGCCAGCAGTGAGAGGGGGGATACGCAGTATTTT
TRBD2	.	TRBJ2-1	TRBV10-1	CASSGVGTSGTNEQFF	TGCGCCAGCAGTGGAGTAGGGACTAGCGGGACGAATGAGCAGTTCTTC
.	.	TRBJ2-1	TRBV28	CATTSNEQFF	TGTGCCACCACCTCCAATGAGCAGTTCTTC
.	.	TRBJ1-1	TRBV7-2	CASRRTANTEAFF	TGTGCCAGCAGAAGGACGGCTAACACTGAAGCTTTCTTT
.	.	TRBJ1-4	TRBV6-5	CASSLGAGTEKLFF	TGTGCCAGCAGTCTAGGCGCAGGGACTGAAAAACTGTTTTTT
TRBD1	once	TRBJ1-4	TRBV30	CAWNDRGNEKLFF	TGTGCCTGGAACGACAGGGGGAATGAAAAACTGTTTTTT
TRBD1	.	TRBJ1-4	TRBV10-3	CAISDTARGQDEKLFF	TGTGCCATCAGTGATACGGCCAGGGGACAGGATGAAAAACTGTTTTTT
.	.	TRBJ1-1	TRBV19	CASSMRLGMNTEAFF	TGTGCCAGTAGTATGAGGTTAGGGATGAACACTGAAGCTTTCTTT
.	.	TRBJ2-2	TRBV4-1	CASSQGNVGTGELFF	TGCGCCAGCAGCCAAGGGAACGTGGGGACCGGGGAGCTGTTTTTT
TRBD2	.	TRBJ2-7	TRBV18	CASSPGTTTYEQYF	TGTGCCAGCTCACCAGGGACTACCACCTACGAGCAGTACTTC
TRBD2	.	TRBJ2-3	TRBV4-3	CASSQPPLTSGRSADTQYF	TGCGCCAGCAGCCAACCTCCCTTGACTAGCGGGAGGAGTGCAGATACGCAGTATTTT
.	few	TRBJ2-4	TRBV29-1	CSVEAPGNIQYF	TGCAGCGTTGAAGCCCCGGGGAACATTCAGTACTTC
TRBD1	.	TRBJ2-3	TRBV18	CATAGTGGNTQYF	TGTGCTACGGCTGGGACAGGGGGCAATACGCAGTATTTT
TRBD2	.	TRBJ2-7	TRBV27	CASNQRGGYEQYF	TGTGCCAGCAACCAGCGGGGGGGCTACGAGCAGTACTTC
.	.	TRBJ1-1	TRBV5-1	CASSLDPVRMNTEAFF	TGCGCCAGCAGCTTGGACCCGGTCAGGATGAACACTGAAGCTTTCTTT
TRBD1	once	TRBJ1-1	TRBV7-6	CASSLGTGGARTTEAFF	TGTGCCAGCAGCTTAGGGACAGGGGGCGCGAGGACCACTGAAGCTTTCTTT
.	.	TRBJ2-1	TRBV5-1	CASSLDLQPYNEQFF	TGCGCCAGCAGCCTGGACTTGCAGCCCTACAATGAGCAGTTCTTC
.	.	TRBJ2-5	TRBV6-1	CASSEIPGPQNQYF	TGTGCCAGCAGTGAGATCCCGGGCCCTCAAAACCAGTACTTC
TRBD2	.	TRBJ2-2	TRBV7-3	CASSLLGGRVGTGELFF	TGTGCCAGCAGCTTACTCGGCGGGAGGGTCGGGACCGGGGAGCTGTTTTTT
.	.	TRBJ1-1	TRBV29-1	CSVERGSGEAFF	TGCAGCGTTGAGAGAGGATCGGGTGAAGCTTTCTTT
.	.	TRBJ2-7	TRBV5-1	CASSLVPAAYEQYF	TGCGCCAGCAGCTTGGTCCCGGCAGCCTACGAGCAGTACTTC
TRBD2	.	TRBJ2-7	TRBV25-1	CASSRAGGENEQYF	TGTGCCAGCAGTCGAGCGGGAGGGGAAAACGAGCAGTACTTC
.	.	TRBJ2-3	TRBV18	CASSLRVADTQYF	TGTGCCAGCTCATTAAGGGTGGCAGATACGCAGTATTTT
.	few	TRBJ1-1	TRBV7-2	CASSLTGWNTEAFF	TGTGCCAGCAGCTTAACAGGGTGGAACACTGAAGCTTTCTTT
.	.	TRBJ1-2	TRBV29-1	CSVRPPNYGYTF	TGCAGCGTTCGCCCACCTAACTATGGCTACACCTTC
.	.	TRBJ2-3	TRBV10-3	CAISESARTGASGPYTQYF	TGTGCCATCAGTGAGTCAGCGAGGACGGGGGCTAGCGGACCCTATACGCAGTATTTT
TRBD1	.	TRBJ2-4	TRBV4-1	CASSHSPLGQGYIQYF	TGCGCCAGCAGCCACTCCCCCTTGGGACAGGGGTACATTCAGTACTTC
.	.	TRBJ1-1	TRBV28	CASSLLGLSGDTEAFF	TGTGCCAGCAGTTTATTGGGACTTTCTGGGGACACTGAAGCTTTCTTT
.	.	TRBJ2-3	TRBV7-3	CASSSSGTSTDTQYF	TGTGCCAGCAGCAGTAGCGGAACTAGCACAGATACGCAGTATTTT
.	.	TRBJ1-5	TRBV27	CASRSFGVNSNQPQHF	TGTGCCAGCAGGAGCTTCGGGGTTAATAGCAATCAGCCCCAGCATTTT
TRBD2	.	TRBJ2-7	TRBV6-1	CASSSLAGSYEQYF	TGTGCCAGCAGCTCCCTAGCGGGATCGTACGAGCAGTACTTC
TRBD2	.	TRBJ2-7	TRBV5-1	CASSLATSGRYEQYF	TGCGCCAGCAGCTTGGCGACTAGCGGGCGGTACGAGCAGTACTTC
.	.	TRBJ2-2	TRBV5-1	CASSLEVTLSTGELFF	TGCGCCAGCAGCTTGGAGGTCACGTTATCCACCGGGGAGCTGTTTTTT
.	.	TRBJ2-7	TRBV27	CASSLGPGASDEQYF	TGTGCCAGCAGTTTAGGTCCCGGGGCATCGGACGAGCAGTACTTC
.	.	TRBJ2-7	TRBV11-3	CASSEGPTTKQYF	TGTGCCAGCAGCGAGGGCCCGACGACGAAGCAGTACTTC
TRBD1	.	TRBJ2-7	TRBV5-4	CASSATQGAREQYF	TGTGCCAGCAGCGCAACACAGGGGGCGAGGGAGCAGTACTTC
TRBD2	.	TRBJ2-5	TRBV7-2	CASRPSGSWETQYF	TGTGCCAGCAGGCCTAGCGGGTCGTGGGAGACCCAGTACTTC
.	.	TRBJ1-2	TRBV5-1	CASSLGQGDGYTF	TGCGCCAGCAGCTTGGGGCAGGGCGATGGCTACACCTTC
TRBD2	.	TRBJ2-1	TRBV19	CASSARLAGANNEQFF	TGTGCCAGTAGTGCCCGACTAGCGGGAGCAAACAATGAGCAGTTCTTC